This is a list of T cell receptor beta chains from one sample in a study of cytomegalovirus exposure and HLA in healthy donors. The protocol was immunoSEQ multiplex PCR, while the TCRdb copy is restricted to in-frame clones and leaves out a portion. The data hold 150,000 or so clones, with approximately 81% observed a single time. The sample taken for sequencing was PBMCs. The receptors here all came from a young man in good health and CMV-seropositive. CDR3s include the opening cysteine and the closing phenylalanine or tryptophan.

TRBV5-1,CASSLAIAAPSYEQYF
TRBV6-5,CASSSRGSNYGYTF
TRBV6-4,CASSDSAGSYNEQFF
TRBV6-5,CATGEVGSYNEQFF
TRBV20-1,CSARDIGYTF
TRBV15,CATSSDRAANTGELFF
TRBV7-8,CASSPWVGASNQPQHF
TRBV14,CASRAGVQYTF
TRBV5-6,CASSLRQGYSGNTIYF
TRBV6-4,CASSEQAGVPDTQYF
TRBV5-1,CASSPGTAHEQYF
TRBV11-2,CASSLSGVHEQYF
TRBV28,CASSLGRQTAGYTF
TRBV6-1,CASSESSGIGGETQYF
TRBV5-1,CASSSRPTNEKLFF
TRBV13,CASSSPLGGRVGYNEQFF
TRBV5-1,CASSLAPSGTRNEQFF
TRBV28,CASSPTGGHYGYTF
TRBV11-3,CASSPGGGTEAFF
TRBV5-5,CASSGGQGITDTQYF
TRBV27,CASRTGDGGYTF
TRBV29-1,CSVESLGLAGEGEQFF
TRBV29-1,CSVSGQGNYGYTF
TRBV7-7,CASSTGTDLRTGELFF
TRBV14,CASSPEMGAFVETQYF
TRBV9,CASSVAIGRAGGDQETQYF
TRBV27,CASSLEGTGPSPLHF
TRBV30,CAWSVTRTGAGYTF
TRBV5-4,CASSSDRGNTEAFF
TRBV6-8,CASSLEQGTYEQYF
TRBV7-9,CASSAHRGKAGNTIYF
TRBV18,CASSPSSGSGRIHEQFF
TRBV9,CASSGTGGDTEAFF
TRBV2,CASSTDAGTPFYEQYF
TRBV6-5,CASNTGLGEQYF
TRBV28,CASQQSGMNYGYTF
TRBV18,CASSGGTSNQPQHF
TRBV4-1,CASSLRRGNNEQFF
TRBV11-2,CASSLVVGAPASPLHF
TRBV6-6,CASSYATGGFGYTF
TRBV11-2,CASSPPVGDEQYF
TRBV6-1,CASSNAGYEQFF
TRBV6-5,CATAGGTYGYTF
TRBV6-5,CASRATYEQYF
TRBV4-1,CASSQDYRNTDTQYF
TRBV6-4,CASTKTEEAFF
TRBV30,CAWTPTGVGEQYF
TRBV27,CASSLVYQGPNTGELFF
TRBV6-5,CASSYGGLASYNEQFF
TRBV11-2,CASGLPERGQHNYGYTF
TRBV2,CASTGTGLQETQYF
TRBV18,CASSTQTYEQYF
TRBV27,CASGPGLREYYGYTF
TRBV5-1,CASSSGLSFSNTEAFF
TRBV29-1,CSVETQGYEQYF
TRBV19,CASIPTAGTEAFF
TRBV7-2,CASSLALTLAGNTIYF
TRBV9,CASSVGTGGPYEQYF
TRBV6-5,CASSGAISGANVLTF
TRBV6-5,CASRKTYSGELFF